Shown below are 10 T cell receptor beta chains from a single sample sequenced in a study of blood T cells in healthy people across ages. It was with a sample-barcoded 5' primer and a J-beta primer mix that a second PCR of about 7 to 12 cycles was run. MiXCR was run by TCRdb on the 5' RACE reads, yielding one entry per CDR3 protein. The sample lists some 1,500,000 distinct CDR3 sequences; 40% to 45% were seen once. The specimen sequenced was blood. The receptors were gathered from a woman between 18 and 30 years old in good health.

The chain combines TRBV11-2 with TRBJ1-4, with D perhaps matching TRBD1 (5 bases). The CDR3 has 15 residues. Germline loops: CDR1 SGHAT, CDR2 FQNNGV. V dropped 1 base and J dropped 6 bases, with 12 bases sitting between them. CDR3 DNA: TGTGCCAGCAGCTTAGGTTCAGGGATGGATGAAAAACTGTTTTTT. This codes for CASSLGSGMDEKLFF.

CDR3 DNA sequence: TGTGCCACCCTCCGAGAGAGTAGCACAGATACGCAGTATTTT. Protein: CATLRESSTDTQYF. The gene calls are TRBV15 and TRBJ2-3; no firm D call. Germline lookup yields CDR1 LNHNV and CDR2 YYDKDF (reference sequence). This CDR3 region has 14 residues. Trimming pared 8 bases from V and 0 bases from J, leaving 12 bases between. The complete variable domain, with remaining parts taken from reference TRBV15 and TRBJ2-3, reads DAMVIQNPRYQVTQFGKPVTLSCSQTLNHNVMYWYQQKSSQAPKLLFHYYDKDFNNEADTPDNFQSRRPNTSFCFLDIRSPGLGDTAMYLCATLRESSTDTQYFGPGTRLTVL.

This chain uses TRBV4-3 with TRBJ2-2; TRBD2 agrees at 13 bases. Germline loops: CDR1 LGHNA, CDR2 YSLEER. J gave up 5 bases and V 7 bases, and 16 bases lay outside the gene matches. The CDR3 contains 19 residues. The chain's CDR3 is CASTYTRTSGSRGTGELFF. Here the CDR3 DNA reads TGCGCCAGCACCTACACCCGGACTAGCGGGAGTCGGGGGACCGGGGAGCTGTTTTTT.

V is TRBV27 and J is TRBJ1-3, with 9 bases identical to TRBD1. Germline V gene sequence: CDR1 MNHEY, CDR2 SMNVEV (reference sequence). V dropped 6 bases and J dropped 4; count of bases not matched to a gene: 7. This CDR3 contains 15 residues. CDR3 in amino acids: CASRLQGAQGNTIYF. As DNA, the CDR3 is TGTGCCAGCAGGCTACAGGGGGCGCAGGGAAACACCATATATTTT.

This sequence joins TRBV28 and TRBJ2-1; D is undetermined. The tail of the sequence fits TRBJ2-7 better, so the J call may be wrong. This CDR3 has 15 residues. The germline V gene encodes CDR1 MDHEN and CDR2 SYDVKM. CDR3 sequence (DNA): TGTGCCAGCAGTTTGTTAGGTAGCTCCTACAATGAGCAGTACTTC. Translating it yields CASSLLGSSYNEQYF.

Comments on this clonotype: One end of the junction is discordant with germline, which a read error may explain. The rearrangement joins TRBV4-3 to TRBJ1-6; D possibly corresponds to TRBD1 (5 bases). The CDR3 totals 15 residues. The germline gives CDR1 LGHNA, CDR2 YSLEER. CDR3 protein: CAGSPSGTENSPLHF. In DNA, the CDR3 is TGCGCCGGCAGCCCCTCCGGGACCGAGAATTCACCCCTCCACTTT.

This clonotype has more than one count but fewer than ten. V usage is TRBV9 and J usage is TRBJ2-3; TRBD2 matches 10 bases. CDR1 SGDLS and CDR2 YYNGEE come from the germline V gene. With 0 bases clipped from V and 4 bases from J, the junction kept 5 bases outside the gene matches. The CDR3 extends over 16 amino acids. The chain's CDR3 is CASSVGPSGRADTQYF. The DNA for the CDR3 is TGTGCCAGCAGCGTAGGTCCTAGCGGGAGAGCAGATACGCAGTATTTT. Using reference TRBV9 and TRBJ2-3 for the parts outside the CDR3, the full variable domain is DSGVTQTPKHLITATGQRVTLRCSPRSGDLSVYWYQQSLDQGLQFLIQYYNGEERAKGNILERFSAQQFPDLHSELNLSSLELGDSALYFCASSVGPSGRADTQYFGPGTRLTVL.

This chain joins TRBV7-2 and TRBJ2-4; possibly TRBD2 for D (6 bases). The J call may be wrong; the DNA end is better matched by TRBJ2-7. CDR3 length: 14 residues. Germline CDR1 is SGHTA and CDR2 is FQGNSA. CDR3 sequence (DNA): TGTGCCAGCAGCCAAGGAGGGCTCGGGGGCGAGCAGTACTTC. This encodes CASSQGGLGGEQYF.

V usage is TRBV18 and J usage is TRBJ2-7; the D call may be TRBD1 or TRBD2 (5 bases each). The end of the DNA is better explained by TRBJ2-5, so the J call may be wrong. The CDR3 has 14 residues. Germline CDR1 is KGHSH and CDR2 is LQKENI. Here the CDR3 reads CASSRGASRETQYF. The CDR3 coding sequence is TGTGCCAGCTCACGAGGGGCCAGTAGAGAGACCCAGTACTTC.

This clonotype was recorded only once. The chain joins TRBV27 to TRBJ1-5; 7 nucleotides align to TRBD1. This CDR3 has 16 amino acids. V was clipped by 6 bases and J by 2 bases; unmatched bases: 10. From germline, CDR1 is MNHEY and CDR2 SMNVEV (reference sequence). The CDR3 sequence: CASRPGGGRGNQPQHF. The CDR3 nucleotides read TGTGCCAGCAGACCAGGAGGGGGCAGGGGCAATCAGCCCCAGCATTTT.